Below, one TCR beta chain is given with its context. Antigen: not known. The CDR3 is made up of 17 amino acids. V was shortened by 0 bases and J by 6 bases, with 20 bases between the two germline ends. Germline V gene data show CDR1 as SGDLS and CDR2 as YYNGEE. The sample is drawn from a study of OX40 agonist ivuxolimab in advanced cancers. Study as a whole: Ivuxolimab, an antibody acting as an agonist of OX40 (CD134), was used to treat patients. Every 2 weeks, patients received ivuxolimab intravenously, dosed at 0.01 to 10 mg/kg.

Libraries were prepared by immunoSEQ multiplex PCR; TCRdb keeps only in-frame clonotypes and omits some of them. Of some 20,000 clones listed, approximately 80% are singletons. Study-wide findings and caveats: CD4+ and CD8+ blood T cells expanded clonally by week 6 at 0.1 to 3.0 mg/kg.

The clonotype comes from an adult with an advanced solid tumor such as melanoma, head and neck, liver or kidney cancer. This chain links TRBV9 with TRBJ2-3; TRBD1 or TRBD2 may be the D gene (6 bases each). This material consisted of CD4+ or CD8+ T cells sorted from blood, taken in a trial of the OX40 agonist ivuxolimab. This chain's CDR3 is CASSVGGGQSLLDTQYF. The DNA of the CDR3 is TGTGCCAGCAGCGTAGGAGGGGGGCAGTCCCTTTTGGATACGCAGTATTTT.